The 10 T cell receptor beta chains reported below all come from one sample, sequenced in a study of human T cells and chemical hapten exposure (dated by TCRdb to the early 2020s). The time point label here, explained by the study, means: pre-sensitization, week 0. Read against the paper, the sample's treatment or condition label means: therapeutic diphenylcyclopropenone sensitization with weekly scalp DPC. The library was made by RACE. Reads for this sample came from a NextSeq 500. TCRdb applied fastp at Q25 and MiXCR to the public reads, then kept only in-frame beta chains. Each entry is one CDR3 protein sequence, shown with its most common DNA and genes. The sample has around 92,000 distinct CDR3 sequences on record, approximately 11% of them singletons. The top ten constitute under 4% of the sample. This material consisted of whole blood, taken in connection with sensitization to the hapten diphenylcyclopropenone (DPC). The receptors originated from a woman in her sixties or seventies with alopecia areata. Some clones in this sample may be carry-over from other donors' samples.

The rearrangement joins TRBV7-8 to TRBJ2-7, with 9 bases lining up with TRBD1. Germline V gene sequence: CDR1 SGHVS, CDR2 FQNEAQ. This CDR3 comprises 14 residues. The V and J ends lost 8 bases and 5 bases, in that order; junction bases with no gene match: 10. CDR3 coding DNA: TGTGCCAGCTTAACAGGGGGCTCTATGGACGAGCAGTACTTC. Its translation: CASLTGGSMDEQYF.

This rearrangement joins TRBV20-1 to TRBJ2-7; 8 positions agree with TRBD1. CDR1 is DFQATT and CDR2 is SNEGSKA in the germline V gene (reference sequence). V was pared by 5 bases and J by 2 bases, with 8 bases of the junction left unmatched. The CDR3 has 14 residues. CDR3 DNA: TGCAGTGCTGACGAGGGACAGGTAACCTACGAGCAGTACTTC. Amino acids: CSADEGQVTYEQYF.

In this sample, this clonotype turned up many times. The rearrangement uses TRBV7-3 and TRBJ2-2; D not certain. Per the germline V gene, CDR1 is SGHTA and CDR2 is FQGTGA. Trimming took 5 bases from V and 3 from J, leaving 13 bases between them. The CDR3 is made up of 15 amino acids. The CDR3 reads CASSPRVLYTGELFF. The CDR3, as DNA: TGTGCCAGCAGCCCTAGGGTCCTTTACACCGGGGAGCTGTTTTTT.

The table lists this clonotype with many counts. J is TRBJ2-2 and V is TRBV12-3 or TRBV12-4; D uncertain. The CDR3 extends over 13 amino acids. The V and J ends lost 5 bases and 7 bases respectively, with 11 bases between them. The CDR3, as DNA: TGTGCCAGCAGTCCTAGATCTTTCGGGGAGCTGTTTTTT. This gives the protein CASSPRSFGELFF.

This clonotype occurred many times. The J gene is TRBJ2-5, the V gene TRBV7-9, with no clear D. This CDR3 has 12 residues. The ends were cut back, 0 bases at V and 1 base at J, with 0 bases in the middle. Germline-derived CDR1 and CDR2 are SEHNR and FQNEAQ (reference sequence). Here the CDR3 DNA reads TGTGCCAGCAGCTTAGCCCAAGAGACCCAGTACTTC. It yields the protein CASSLAQETQYF.

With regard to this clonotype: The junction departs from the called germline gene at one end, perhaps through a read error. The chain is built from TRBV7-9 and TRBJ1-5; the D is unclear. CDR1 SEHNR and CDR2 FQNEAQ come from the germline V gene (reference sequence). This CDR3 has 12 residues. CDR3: CASSSVDQPRHF. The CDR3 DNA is TGTGCCAGCAGCTCCGTCGATCAGCCCCGGCATTTT.

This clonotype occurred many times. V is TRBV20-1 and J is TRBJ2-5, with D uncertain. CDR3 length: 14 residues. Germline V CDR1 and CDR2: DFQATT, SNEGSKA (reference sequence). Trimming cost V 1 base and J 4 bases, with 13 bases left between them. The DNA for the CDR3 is TGCAGTGCTAGAGCAGCTTTGCTCTCAGAGACCCAGTACTTC. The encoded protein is CSARAALLSETQYF.

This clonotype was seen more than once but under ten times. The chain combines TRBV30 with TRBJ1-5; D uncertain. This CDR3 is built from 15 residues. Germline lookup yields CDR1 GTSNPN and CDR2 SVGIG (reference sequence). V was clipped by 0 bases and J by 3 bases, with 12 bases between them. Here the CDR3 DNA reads TGTGCCTGGAGTGTACAAGGAGGAGTCAATCAGCCCCAGCATTTT. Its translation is CAWSVQGGVNQPQHF.

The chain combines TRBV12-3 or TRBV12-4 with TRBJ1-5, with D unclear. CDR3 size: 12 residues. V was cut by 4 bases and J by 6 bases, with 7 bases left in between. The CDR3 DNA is TGTGCCAGCAGTTGGCCCCTTCAGCCCCAGCATTTT. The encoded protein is CASSWPLQPQHF.

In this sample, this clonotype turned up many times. For the CDR3, the DNA is TGTGCCAGCTCAGGGGGTTTTGGTTATGGCTACACCTTC. This gives the protein CASSGGFGYGYTF. V usage is TRBV7-3 and J usage is TRBJ1-2, with TRBD1 matching 7 bases. With V trimmed by 8 bases and J by 5 bases, 8 bases remained unmatched. Germline-derived CDR1 and CDR2 are SGHTA and FQGTGA. The length of the CDR3 is 13 residues.